The clone carrying this TCR beta chain was observed a handful of times. These data are taken from a study of cytomegalovirus exposure and HLA in healthy donors. This CDR3 contains 13 residues. V was pared by 6 bases and J by 8 bases, with 4 bases of the junction left unmatched. Per the germline V gene, CDR1 is MNHNY and CDR2 is SVGAGI (reference sequence). This PCR relied on a set of 60 Vbeta primers and 13 Jbeta primers. Assay: immunoSEQ multiplex PCR; the TCRdb copy retains only in-frame clones and omits some. The sample includes 120,000 to 150,000 clones, less than 90% of them seen just once. The J gene is TRBJ2-7, the V gene TRBV6-6; 13 bases map to TRBD2. The sequence was collected from a boy aged 2-15 years in good health and CMV-seronegative. The sample consisted of PBMCs. CDR3 sequence (DNA): TGTGCCAGCAGCGGACTAGCGGGGGTAAAGCAGTACTTC. This gives the protein CASSGLAGVKQYF.